This T cell receptor (beta chain) is from a study of OX40 agonist ivuxolimab in advanced cancers. Generated by immunoSEQ multiplex PCR, the TCRdb table keeps only in-frame clones and is missing some. There are 28,000 or so clones in the sample; almost 85% occur only once, and 22% lies in the top ten. V trimming: 4 bases; J trimming: 3 bases; junction bases outside the gene matches: 6. Germline V CDR1 and CDR2: LGHNA, YSLEER. This CDR3 region has 15 residues. This TCR derives from an adult with an advanced solid tumor such as melanoma, head and neck, liver or kidney cancer. The V call is TRBV4-3, the J call TRBJ2-1; 7 nucleotides line up with TRBD2. Sequencing used CD4+ or CD8+ T cells sorted from blood, obtained in a trial of the OX40 agonist ivuxolimab. DNA of the CDR3: TGCGCCAGCAGCCTCGCGGGGGACTTCTACAATGAGCAGTTCTTC. It yields the protein CASSLAGDFYNEQFF.